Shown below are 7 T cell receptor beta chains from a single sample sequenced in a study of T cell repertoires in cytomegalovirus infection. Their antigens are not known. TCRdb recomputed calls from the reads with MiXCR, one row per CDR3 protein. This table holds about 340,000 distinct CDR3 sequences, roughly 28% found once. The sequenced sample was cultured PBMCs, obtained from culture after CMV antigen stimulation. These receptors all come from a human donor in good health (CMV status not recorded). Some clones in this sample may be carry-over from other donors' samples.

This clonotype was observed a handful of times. The CDR3 bases are TGTGCCAGCAGCTTACAGGGACAGGGGGTCTCTGAAGCTTTCTTT. It yields the protein CASSLQGQGVSEAFF. The chain recombines TRBV7-3 with TRBJ1-1; 11 nucleotides agree with TRBD1. CDR3 length: 15 residues. Germline assignment: CDR1 SGHTA and CDR2 FQGTGA. With V trimmed by 2 bases and J by 6 bases, 5 bases remained unmatched.

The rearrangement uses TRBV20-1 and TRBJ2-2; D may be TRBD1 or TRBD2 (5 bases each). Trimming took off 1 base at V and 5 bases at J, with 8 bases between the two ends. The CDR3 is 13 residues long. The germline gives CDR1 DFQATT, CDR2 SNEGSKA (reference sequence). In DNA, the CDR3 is TGCAGTGCTAGAGTGGGACCTACCGGGGAGCTGTTTTTT. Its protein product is CSARVGPTGELFF.

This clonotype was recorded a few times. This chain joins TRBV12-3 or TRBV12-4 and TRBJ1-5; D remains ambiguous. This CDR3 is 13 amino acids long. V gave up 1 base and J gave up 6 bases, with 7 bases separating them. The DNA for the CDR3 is TGTGCCAGCAGTTTAGAGGAGGGTCAGCCCCAGCATTTT. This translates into CASSLEEGQPQHF.

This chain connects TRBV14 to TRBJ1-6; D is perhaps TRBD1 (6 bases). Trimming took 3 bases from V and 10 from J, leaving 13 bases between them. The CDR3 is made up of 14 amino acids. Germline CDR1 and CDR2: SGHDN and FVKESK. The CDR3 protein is CASSHGLRGSPLHF. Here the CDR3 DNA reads TGTGCCAGCAGCCATGGTCTTAGGGGGTCACCCCTCCACTTT.

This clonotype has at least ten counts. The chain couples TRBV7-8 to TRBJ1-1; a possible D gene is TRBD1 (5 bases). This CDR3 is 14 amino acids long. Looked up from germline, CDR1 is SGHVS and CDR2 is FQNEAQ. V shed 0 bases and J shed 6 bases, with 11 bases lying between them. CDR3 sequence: CASSLAARDAEAFF. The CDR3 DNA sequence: TGTGCCAGCAGCTTAGCGGCACGGGACGCTGAAGCTTTCTTT.

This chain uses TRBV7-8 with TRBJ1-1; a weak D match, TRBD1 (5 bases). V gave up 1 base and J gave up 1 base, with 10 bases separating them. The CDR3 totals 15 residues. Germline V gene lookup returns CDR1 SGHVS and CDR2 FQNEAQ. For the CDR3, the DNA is TGTGCCAGCAGCTTAGATGGGGGGGGGAACACTGAAGCTTTCTTT. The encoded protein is CASSLDGGGNTEAFF.

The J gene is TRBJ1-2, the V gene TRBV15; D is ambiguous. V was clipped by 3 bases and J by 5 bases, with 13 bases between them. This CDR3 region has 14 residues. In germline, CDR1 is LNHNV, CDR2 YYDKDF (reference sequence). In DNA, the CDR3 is TGTGCCACCAGCAGGTCGGGTGGAGAGTATGGCTACACCTTC. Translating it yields CATSRSGGEYGYTF.